This entry lists 22 T cell receptor beta chains sequenced from one sample in a study of T-cell memory formation after mild COVID-19. One entry per CDR3 protein results from TCRdb running MiXCR on the 5' RACE reads. The sample shows roughly 150,000 distinct CDR3 sequences, approximately 14% of them seen only once. Sequencing was performed on PBMCs or a T cell subset sorted from them (not recorded which). The receptors derive from an adult woman who had mild COVID-19 (a few samples of this study predate the infection). Cell type and time point are not known.

This rearrangement joins TRBV18 to TRBJ2-7; TRBD2 aligns across 8 bases. With 2 bases clipped from V and 3 bases from J, the junction kept 3 bases outside the gene matches. The CDR3 runs to 14 residues. CDR1 is KGHSH and CDR2 is LQKENI in the germline V gene. The CDR3 DNA follows: TGTGCCAGCTCACCAGCCACTAGCGGCTACGAGCAGTACTTC. Translated: CASSPATSGYEQYF.

This clonotype turned up a few times. This rearrangement joins TRBV15 to TRBJ2-6; D ambiguous. V shed 0 bases and J shed 3 bases, with 9 bases lying between them. The CDR3 contains 16 residues. Per the germline V gene, CDR1 is LNHNV and CDR2 is YYDKDF (reference sequence). CDR3 region: CATSRDGVYGANVLTF. CDR3 sequence (DNA): TGTGCCACCAGCAGAGATGGGGTGTATGGGGCCAACGTCCTGACTTTC. The whole variable domain, remainder taken from reference TRBV15 and TRBJ2-6, is DAMVIQNPRYQVTQFGKPVTLSCSQTLNHNVMYWYQQKSSQAPKLLFHYYDKDFNNEADTPDNFQSRRPNTSFCFLDIRSPGLGDTAMYLCATSRDGVYGANVLTFGAGSRLTVL.

The chain recombines TRBV14 with TRBJ1-1; D call uncertain. Germline V gives CDR1 SGHDN, CDR2 FVKESK. This CDR3 is built from 13 residues. The ends were cut back, 4 bases at V and 8 bases at J, with 14 bases in the middle. This chain's CDR3 is CASSPRGYREAFF. The CDR3 region has the DNA TGTGCCAGCAGCCCGCGGGGTTACCGCGAAGCTTTCTTT.

The chain combines TRBV6-2 or TRBV6-3 with TRBJ1-1; maybe TRBD1 (5 bases). CDR1 and CDR2 (germline): MNHEY, SVGEGT. The V and J ends lost 4 bases and 0 bases respectively, with 12 bases between them. CDR3 length: 15 amino acids. CDR3 DNA: TGTGCCAGCAGTTGGGGGGGGTTCATGAACACTGAAGCTTTCTTT. It encodes CASSWGGFMNTEAFF.

This clonotype was seen a handful of times. This chain uses TRBV18 with TRBJ1-1; D gene uncertain. The CDR3 extends over 15 amino acids. The V and J ends lost 1 base and 0 bases respectively, with 9 bases between them. CDR1 and CDR2 from the germline V gene are KGHSH and LQKENI. The DNA for the CDR3 is TGTGCCAGCTCACCACGGACGGAGATGAACACTGAAGCTTTCTTT. Translation: CASSPRTEMNTEAFF.

The table lists this clonotype with a few counts. The chain links TRBV6-1 to TRBJ2-1, with D perhaps assigned TRBD1 or TRBD2 (5 bases each). Per the germline V gene, CDR1 is MNHNS and CDR2 is SASEGT. With 0 bases removed from V and 10 bases from J, the gap between germline ends came to 16 bases. The CDR3 runs 15 residues. CDR3 amino acids: CASSEAPSGSVEQFF. CDR3 DNA: TGTGCCAGCAGTGAAGCCCCCTCAGGGAGCGTGGAGCAGTTCTTC.

This clonotype was picked up a small number of times. The chain joins TRBV7-9 to TRBJ2-1; maybe TRBD2 (6 bases). The CDR3 extends over 15 amino acids. Trimming removed 5 bases at V and 7 bases at J, with 18 bases between. Germline V lookup: CDR1 SEHNR, CDR2 FQNEAQ (reference sequence). CDR3 sequence (DNA): TGTGCCAGCAGCCCGCGCCGACGGAGGGGAAATGAGCAGTTCTTC. Its protein product is CASSPRRRRGNEQFF.

The chain joins TRBV7-2 to TRBJ2-7, with a weak D call TRBD2 (6 bases). Trimming removed 2 bases from V and 6 bases from J, with 17 bases in between. This CDR3 is built from 15 residues. Per germline, CDR1 SGHTA and CDR2 FQGNSA. CDR3 protein: CASSLSRTTGLEQYF. The CDR3 DNA follows: TGTGCCAGCAGCTTAAGCCGGACTACGGGCCTCGAGCAGTACTTC.

This clonotype was counted a few times. The CDR3 DNA is TGTGCCAGCAGTCCGTACGGGAGTTCGGGAAACATTCAGTACTTC. Translation: CASSPYGSSGNIQYF. This sequence joins TRBV27 and TRBJ2-4; D may be TRBD2 (6 bases). Trimming pared 5 bases from V and 6 bases from J, leaving 17 bases between. The CDR3 length is 15 residues. Germline values: CDR1 MNHEY, CDR2 SMNVEV (reference sequence).

V and J are TRBV12-3 or TRBV12-4 and TRBJ2-2; 11 bases line up with TRBD1. The trim removed 6 bases at V and 5 bases at J, leaving 11 bases unmatched. This CDR3 has 17 residues. The DNA of the CDR3 is TGTGCCAGCAGGAGAGGACAGGGGGCGTCGGGTACCGGGGAGCTGTTTTTT. Amino acid sequence: CASRRGQGASGTGELFF.

This clonotype turned up a few times. The chain joins TRBV9 to TRBJ1-6, with a weak D call TRBD1 (6 bases). In germline, CDR1 is SGDLS, CDR2 YYNGEE. The germline V and J ends were trimmed by 4 bases and 7 bases, with 18 bases remaining between them. CDR3 size: 16 residues. The CDR3 loop is CASSPRTDQRNSPLHF. Here the CDR3 DNA reads TGTGCCAGCAGCCCCCGGACAGATCAGCGGAATTCACCCCTCCACTTT. The whole variable domain, filled in from reference TRBV9 and TRBJ1-6, reads DSGVTQTPKHLITATGQRVTLRCSPRSGDLSVYWYQQSLDQGLQFLIQYYNGEERAKGNILERFSAQQFPDLHSELNLSSLELGDSALYFCASSPRTDQRNSPLHFGNGTRLTVT.

The chain combines TRBV5-1 with TRBJ1-5; D gene ambiguous. CDR3 length: 15 amino acids. CDR1 is SGHRS and CDR2 is YFSETQ in the germline V gene. Deletions cut 0 bases from V and 0 bases from J, with 7 bases between. The CDR3 loop is CASSLEDYSNQPQHF. CDR3 bases: TGCGCCAGCAGCTTGGAAGACTATAGCAATCAGCCCCAGCATTTT.

The V gene is TRBV29-1, the J gene TRBJ2-7; D is possibly TRBD1 (6 bases). CDR3 size: 14 residues. The V and J ends lost 5 bases and 0 bases respectively, with 14 bases between them. Germline CDR1 and CDR2: SQVTM and ANQGSEA. The CDR3 here is CSVTAQGSSYEQYF. The CDR3 DNA reads as TGCAGCGTTACCGCCCAGGGGTCCTCCTACGAGCAGTACTTC.

This clonotype was seen more than once but under ten times. This chain connects TRBV7-3 to TRBJ2-3; TRBD2 is a possible D gene (6 bases). The CDR3 sequence is 14 residues long. V was shortened by 4 bases and J by 3 bases, with 11 bases between the two germline ends. Germline CDR1 is SGHTA and CDR2 is FQGTGA. The chain's CDR3 is CASSYRDSTDTQYF. The CDR3 nucleotides read TGTGCCAGCAGCTACCGGGACTCGACAGATACGCAGTATTTT.

CDR3 in amino acids: CASSQGLAGPFRQDTQYF. DNA for the CDR3: TGTGCCAGCAGCCAGGGACTAGCGGGACCCTTTCGTCAAGATACGCAGTATTTT. The V gene is TRBV3-2, the J gene TRBJ2-3; the D call in the table, TRBD2, was not verified against the DNA. TRBV3-2 is labeled a pseudogene. The CDR3 is made up of 18 amino acids.

This clonotype was seen a few times. J is TRBJ2-5 and V is TRBV7-9; TRBD1 matches at 7 bases. Germline CDR1 reads SEHNR; CDR2 reads FQNEAQ (reference sequence). The CDR3 loop spans 14 amino acids. The V and J ends lost 1 base and 4 bases, in that order; junction bases with no gene match: 3. CDR3 sequence: CASSLVTGTETQYF. Written as DNA, the CDR3 is TGTGCCAGCAGCTTAGTGACAGGGACAGAGACCCAGTACTTC.

This chain joins TRBV19 and TRBJ1-5; 7 positions agree with TRBD1. Germline-derived CDR1 and CDR2 are LNHDA and SQIVND (reference sequence). The CDR3 extends over 16 amino acids. The trim removed 1 base at V and 4 bases at J, leaving 7 bases unmatched. DNA for the CDR3: TGTGCCAGTAGTATAGGGGCAGGGGGACTGAATCAGCCCCAGCATTTT. It specifies CASSIGAGGLNQPQHF.

V and J are TRBV6-5 and TRBJ2-7; no firm D call. V dropped 5 bases and J dropped 0 bases, with 11 bases sitting between them. CDR3 length: 14 residues. Germline CDR1 is MNHEY and CDR2 is SVGAGI. The CDR3 bases are TGTGCCAGCAGTCGGGCGTTCAGCTCCTACGAGCAGTACTTC. It encodes CASSRAFSSYEQYF.

The chain uses TRBV7-2 and TRBJ2-3; 9 nucleotides agree with TRBD1. Germline assignment: CDR1 SGHTA and CDR2 FQGNSA. The trim removed 3 bases at V and 4 bases at J, leaving 8 bases unmatched. This CDR3 is built from 16 residues. CDR3 sequence reads: CASSLAGTGLPDTQYF. The CDR3 region has the DNA TGTGCCAGCAGCTTGGCCGGGACAGGGCTGCCAGATACGCAGTATTTT.

Many counts were recorded for this clonotype. The chain has TRBV29-1 and TRBJ2-5; either TRBD1 or TRBD2 may fit D (5 bases each). The CDR3 sequence is 13 residues long. Looked up from germline, CDR1 is SQVTM and CDR2 is ANQGSEA. With 2 bases removed from V and 5 bases from J, the gap between germline ends came to 12 bases. The CDR3, as DNA: TGCAGCGTTGAATACGGGGCCGGGGAGACCCAGTACTTC. Protein: CSVEYGAGETQYF.

This clonotype was counted at least ten times. This chain uses TRBV12-3 or TRBV12-4 with TRBJ2-1, with TRBD1 identical over 10 bases. Trimming removed 5 bases from V and 4 bases from J; junction bases left unmatched: 23. The CDR3 has 21 residues. The DNA for the CDR3 is TGTGCCAGCAGTCCTATCTTGGGACAGGGGTCTAACCCGAGCAAGTACAATGAGCAGTTCTTC. Translated: CASSPILGQGSNPSKYNEQFF.

The genes are TRBV12-3 or TRBV12-4 and TRBJ1-1, with 7 positions matching TRBD1. V gave up 7 bases and J gave up 0 bases; unmatched junction bases: 5. This CDR3 contains 14 residues. CDR3 region: CASTLTGLNTEAFF. CDR3 coding DNA: TGTGCCAGCACCTTGACAGGGTTGAACACTGAAGCTTTCTTT.